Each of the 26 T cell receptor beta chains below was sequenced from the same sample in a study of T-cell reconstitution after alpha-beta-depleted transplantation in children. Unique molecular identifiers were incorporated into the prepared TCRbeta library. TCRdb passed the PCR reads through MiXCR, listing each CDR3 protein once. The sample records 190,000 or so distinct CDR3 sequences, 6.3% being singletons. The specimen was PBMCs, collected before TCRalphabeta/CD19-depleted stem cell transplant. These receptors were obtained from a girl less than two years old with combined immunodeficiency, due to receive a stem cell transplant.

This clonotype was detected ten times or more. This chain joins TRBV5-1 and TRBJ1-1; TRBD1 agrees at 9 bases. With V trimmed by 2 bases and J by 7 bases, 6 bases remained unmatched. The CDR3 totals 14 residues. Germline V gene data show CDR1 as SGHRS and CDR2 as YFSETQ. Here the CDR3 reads CASSFYRGPDEAFF. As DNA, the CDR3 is TGCGCCAGCAGCTTCTACAGGGGGCCGGATGAAGCTTTCTTT.

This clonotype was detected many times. DNA of the CDR3: TGTGCCAGCAGTACGACAGGGATGTTTGGGTACACTGAAGCTTTCTTT. This codes for CASSTTGMFGYTEAFF. This chain links TRBV6-5 with TRBJ1-1, with 7 bases fitting TRBD1. V was pared by 5 bases and J by 3 bases, with 12 bases of the junction left unmatched. The CDR3 loop spans 16 amino acids. Looked up from germline, CDR1 is MNHEY and CDR2 is SVGAGI.

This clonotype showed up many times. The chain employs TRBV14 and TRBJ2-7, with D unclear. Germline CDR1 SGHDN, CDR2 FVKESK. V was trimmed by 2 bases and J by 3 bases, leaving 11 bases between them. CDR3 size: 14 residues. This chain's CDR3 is CASSQLLGNYEQYF. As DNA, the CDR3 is TGTGCCAGCAGCCAACTTCTCGGCAACTACGAGCAGTACTTC.

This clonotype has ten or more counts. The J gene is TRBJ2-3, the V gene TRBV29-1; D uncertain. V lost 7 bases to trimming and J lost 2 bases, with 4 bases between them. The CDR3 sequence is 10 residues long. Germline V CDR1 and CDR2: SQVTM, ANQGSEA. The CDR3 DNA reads TGCAGCGGATTCACAGATACGCAGTATTTT. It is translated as CSGFTDTQYF.

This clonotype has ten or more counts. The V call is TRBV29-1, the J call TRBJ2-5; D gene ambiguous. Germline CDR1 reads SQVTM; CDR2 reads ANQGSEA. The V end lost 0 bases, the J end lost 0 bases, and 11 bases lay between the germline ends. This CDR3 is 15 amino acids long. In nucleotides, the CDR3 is TGCAGCGTTGAAGAAGGGCCCACTTACCAAGAGACCCAGTACTTC. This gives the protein CSVEEGPTYQETQYF.

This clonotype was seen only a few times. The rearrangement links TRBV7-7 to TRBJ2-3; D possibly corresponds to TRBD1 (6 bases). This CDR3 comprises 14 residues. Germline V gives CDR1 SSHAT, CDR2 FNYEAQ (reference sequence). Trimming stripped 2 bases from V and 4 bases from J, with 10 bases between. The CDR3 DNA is TGTGCCAGCAGCTTAAAGGGGGAGCCAGATACGCAGTATTTT. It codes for CASSLKGEPDTQYF.

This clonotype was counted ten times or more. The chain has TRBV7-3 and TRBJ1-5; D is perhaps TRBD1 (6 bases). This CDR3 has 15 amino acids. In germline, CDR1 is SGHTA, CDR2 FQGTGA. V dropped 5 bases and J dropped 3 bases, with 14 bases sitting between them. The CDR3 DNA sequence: TGTGCCAGCAGCCCCGCTGGGGGGGCCAATCAGCCCCAGCATTTT. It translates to CASSPAGGANQPQHF.

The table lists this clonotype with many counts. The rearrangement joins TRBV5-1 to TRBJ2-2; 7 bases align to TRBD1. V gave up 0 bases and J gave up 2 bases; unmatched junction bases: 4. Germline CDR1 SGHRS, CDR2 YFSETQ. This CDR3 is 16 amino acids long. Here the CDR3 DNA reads TGCGCCAGCAGCTTGGTAGGGACAGCAAACACCGGGGAGCTGTTTTTT. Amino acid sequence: CASSLVGTANTGELFF.

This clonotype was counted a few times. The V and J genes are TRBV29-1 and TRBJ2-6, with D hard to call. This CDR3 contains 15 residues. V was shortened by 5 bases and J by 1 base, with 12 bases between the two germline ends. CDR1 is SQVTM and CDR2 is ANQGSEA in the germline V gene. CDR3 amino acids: CSVYSFLSGANVLTF. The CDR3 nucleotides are TGCAGCGTTTACAGCTTTTTGTCTGGGGCCAACGTCCTGACTTTC.

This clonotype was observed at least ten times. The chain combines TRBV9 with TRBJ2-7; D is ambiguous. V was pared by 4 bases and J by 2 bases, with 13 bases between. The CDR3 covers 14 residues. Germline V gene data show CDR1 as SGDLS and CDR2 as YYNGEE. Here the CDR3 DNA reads TGTGCCAGCAGCCCATCCGACTCAACCTACGAGCAGTACTTC. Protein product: CASSPSDSTYEQYF.

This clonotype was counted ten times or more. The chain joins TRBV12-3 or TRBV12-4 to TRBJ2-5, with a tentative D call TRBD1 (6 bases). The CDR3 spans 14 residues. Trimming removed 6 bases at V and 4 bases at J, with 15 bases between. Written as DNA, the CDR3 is TGTGCCAGCAGACCGCCGGGACATTCAGAGACCCAGTACTTC. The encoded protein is CASRPPGHSETQYF.

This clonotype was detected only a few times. In DNA, the CDR3 is TGCGCCAGCAGCTTGGGAGGACAGGGCCACAATGAGCAGTTCTTC. Its protein product is CASSLGGQGHNEQFF. The chain couples TRBV5-1 to TRBJ2-1; TRBD1 matches at 8 bases. The CDR3 loop spans 15 amino acids. Germline V gives CDR1 SGHRS, CDR2 YFSETQ. V was clipped by 0 bases and J by 5 bases; unmatched bases: 4.

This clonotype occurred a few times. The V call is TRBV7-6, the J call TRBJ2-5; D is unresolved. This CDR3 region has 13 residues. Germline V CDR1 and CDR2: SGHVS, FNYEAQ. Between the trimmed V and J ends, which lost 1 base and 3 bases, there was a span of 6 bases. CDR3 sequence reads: CASSLVLKETQYF. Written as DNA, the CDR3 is TGTGCCAGCAGCTTAGTCCTTAAAGAGACCCAGTACTTC. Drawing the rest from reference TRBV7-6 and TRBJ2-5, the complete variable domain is GAGVSQSPRYKVTKRGQDVALRCDPISGHVSLYWYRQALGQGPEFLTYFNYEAQQDKSGLPNDRFSAERPEGSISTLTIQRTEQRDSAMYRCASSLVLKETQYFGPGTRLLVL.

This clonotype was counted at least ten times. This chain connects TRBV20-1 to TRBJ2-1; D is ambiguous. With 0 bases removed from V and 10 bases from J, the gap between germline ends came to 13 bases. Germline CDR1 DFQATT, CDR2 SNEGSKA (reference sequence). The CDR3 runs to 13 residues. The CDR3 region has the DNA TGCAGTGCTAGAGATCGAGCCCGCCCAGAGCAGTTCTTC. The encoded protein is CSARDRARPEQFF.

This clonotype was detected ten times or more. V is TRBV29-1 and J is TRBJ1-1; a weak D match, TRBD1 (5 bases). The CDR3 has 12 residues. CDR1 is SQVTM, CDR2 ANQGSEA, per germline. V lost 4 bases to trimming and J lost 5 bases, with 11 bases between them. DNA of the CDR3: TGCAGCGTTGGTCGGCAGGGTACTGAAGCTTTCTTT. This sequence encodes CSVGRQGTEAFF. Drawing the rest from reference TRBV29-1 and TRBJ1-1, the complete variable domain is SAVISQKPSRDICQRGTSLTIQCQVDSQVTMMFWYRQQPGQSLTLIATANQGSEATYESGFVIDKFPISRPNLTFSTLTVSNMSPEDSSIYLCSVGRQGTEAFFGQGTRLTVV.

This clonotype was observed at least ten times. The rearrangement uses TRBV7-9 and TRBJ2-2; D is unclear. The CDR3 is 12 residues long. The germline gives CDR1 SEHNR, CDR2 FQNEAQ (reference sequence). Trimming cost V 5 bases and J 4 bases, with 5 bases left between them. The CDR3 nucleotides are TGTGCCAGCAGCCCGGCCACCGGGGAGCTGTTTTTT. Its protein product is CASSPATGELFF.

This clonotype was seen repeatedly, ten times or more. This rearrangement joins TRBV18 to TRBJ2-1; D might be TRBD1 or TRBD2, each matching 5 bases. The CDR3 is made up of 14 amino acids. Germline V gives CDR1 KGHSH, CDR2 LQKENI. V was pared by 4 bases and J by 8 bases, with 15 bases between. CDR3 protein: CASSLPGPRDEQFF. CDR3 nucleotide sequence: TGTGCCAGCTCACTACCGGGACCTAGGGATGAGCAGTTCTTC.

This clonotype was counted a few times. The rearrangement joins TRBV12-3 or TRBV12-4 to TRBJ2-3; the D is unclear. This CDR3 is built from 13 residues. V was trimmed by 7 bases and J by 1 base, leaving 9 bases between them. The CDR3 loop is CASNRPGTDTQYF. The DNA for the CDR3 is TGTGCCAGCAATCGGCCGGGCACAGATACGCAGTATTTT.

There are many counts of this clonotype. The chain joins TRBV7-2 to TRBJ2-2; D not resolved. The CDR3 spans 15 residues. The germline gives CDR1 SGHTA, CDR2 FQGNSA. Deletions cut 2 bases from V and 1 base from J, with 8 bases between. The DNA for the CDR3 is TGTGCCAGCAGCTTAACCAGGCAGAACACCGGGGAGCTGTTTTTT. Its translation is CASSLTRQNTGELFF. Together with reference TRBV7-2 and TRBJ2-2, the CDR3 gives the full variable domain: GAGVSQSPSNKVTEKGKDVELRCDPISGHTALYWYRQSLGQGLEFLIYFQGNSAPDKSGLPSDRFSAERTGGSVSTLTIQRTQQEDSAVYLCASSLTRQNTGELFFGEGSRLTVL.

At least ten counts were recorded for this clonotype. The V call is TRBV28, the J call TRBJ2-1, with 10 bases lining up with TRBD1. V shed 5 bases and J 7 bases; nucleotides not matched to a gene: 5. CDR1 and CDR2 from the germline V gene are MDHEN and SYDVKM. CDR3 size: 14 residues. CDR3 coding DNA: TGTGCCAGCAGTCGACAGGGGGCGTTGAATGAGCAGTTCTTC. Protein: CASSRQGALNEQFF.

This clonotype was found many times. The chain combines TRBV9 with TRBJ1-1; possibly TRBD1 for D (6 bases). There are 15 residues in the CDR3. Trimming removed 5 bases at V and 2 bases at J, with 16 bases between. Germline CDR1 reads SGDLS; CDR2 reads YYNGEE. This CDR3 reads CASSPTGTTNTEAFF. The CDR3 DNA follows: TGTGCCAGCAGTCCCACCGGGACAACCAACACTGAAGCTTTCTTT. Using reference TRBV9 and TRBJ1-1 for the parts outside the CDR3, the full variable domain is DSGVTQTPKHLITATGQRVTLRCSPRSGDLSVYWYQQSLDQGLQFLIQYYNGEERAKGNILERFSAQQFPDLHSELNLSSLELGDSALYFCASSPTGTTNTEAFFGQGTRLTVV.

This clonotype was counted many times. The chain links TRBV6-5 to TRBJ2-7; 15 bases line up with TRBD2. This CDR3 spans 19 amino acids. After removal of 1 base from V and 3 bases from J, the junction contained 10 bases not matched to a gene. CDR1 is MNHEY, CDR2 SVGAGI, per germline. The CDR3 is CASSYLGQGLAGGGYEQYF. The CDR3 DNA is TGTGCCAGCAGTTACTTGGGACAGGGACTAGCGGGAGGAGGCTACGAGCAGTACTTC.

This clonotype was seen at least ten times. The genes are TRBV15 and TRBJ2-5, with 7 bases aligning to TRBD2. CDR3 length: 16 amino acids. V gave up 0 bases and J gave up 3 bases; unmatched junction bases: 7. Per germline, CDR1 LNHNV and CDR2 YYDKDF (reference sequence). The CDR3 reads CATSRDLSAGEETQYF. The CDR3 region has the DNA TGTGCCACCAGCAGAGATCTTTCGGCGGGAGAAGAGACCCAGTACTTC.

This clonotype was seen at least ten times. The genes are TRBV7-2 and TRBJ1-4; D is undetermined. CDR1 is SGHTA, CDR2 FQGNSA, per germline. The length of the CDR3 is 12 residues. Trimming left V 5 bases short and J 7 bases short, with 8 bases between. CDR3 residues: CASSRSGEKLFF. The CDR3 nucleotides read TGTGCCAGCAGCCGATCTGGTGAAAAACTGTTTTTT.

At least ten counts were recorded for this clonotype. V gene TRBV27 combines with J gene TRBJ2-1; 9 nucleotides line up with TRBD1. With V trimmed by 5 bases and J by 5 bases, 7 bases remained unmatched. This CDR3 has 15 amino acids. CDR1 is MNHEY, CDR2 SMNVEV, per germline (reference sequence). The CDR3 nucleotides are TGTGCCAGCAGTCTGGCCGGGACAGGGAACAATGAGCAGTTCTTC. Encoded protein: CASSLAGTGNNEQFF.

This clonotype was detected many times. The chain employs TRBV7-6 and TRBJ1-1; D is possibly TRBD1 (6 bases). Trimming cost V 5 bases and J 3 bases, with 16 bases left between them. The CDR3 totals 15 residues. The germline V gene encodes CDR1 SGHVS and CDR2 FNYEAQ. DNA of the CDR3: TGTGCCAGCAGCCTGCACGAACAGGGATACACTGAAGCTTTCTTT. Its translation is CASSLHEQGYTEAFF.